These T cell receptor beta chains were read from a single sample in a study of cytotoxic CD8 clonotypes in ibrutinib-treated CLL. Data came from immunoSEQ multiplex PCR; TCRdb stores just in-frame clones and leaves some out. Of fewer than 100,000 clones listed, roughly 77% are singletons. The sample consisted of PBMCs, taken after 12 months of ibrutinib treatment. The receptor set was obtained from a human donor with chronic lymphocytic leukemia. Both conserved end residues are part of each CDR3. D genes are given only for firm matches. Not all rows give a size; the values are once, few, many and, for expanded clones, a class.

D: .; V: TRBV9; J: TRBJ1-4; size: .; DNA: TGTGCCAGCAGCGTAGGGTCAGGGCGTGAAAAACTGTTTTTT; CDR3: CASSVGSGREKLFF
D: .; V: TRBV18; J: TRBJ2-3; size: .; DNA: TGTGCCAGCTCACCGAGGAGTCGCCCCGATACGCAGTATTTT; CDR3: CASSPRSRPDTQYF
D: TRBD1; V: TRBV28; J: TRBJ1-1; size: .; DNA: TGTGCCAGCAGTTTGCGGGACAGGGAAAAGGCTTTCTTT; CDR3: CASSLRDREKAFF
D: .; V: TRBV5-1; J: TRBJ2-7; size: .; DNA: TGCGCCAGCAGCTGGACCTCCGGACCCTACGAGCAGTACTTC; CDR3: CASSWTSGPYEQYF
D: .; V: TRBV7-2; J: TRBJ1-3; size: .; DNA: TGTGCCAGCAGCCCTCGTGGGGGAAGAAACACCATATATTTT; CDR3: CASSPRGGRNTIYF
D: .; V: TRBV6-1; J: TRBJ1-5; size: medium-sized; DNA: TGTGCCAGCAGTGAAGCGCTTCACGGGGCCGGCCAGCCCCAGCATTTT; CDR3: CASSEALHGAGQPQHF
D: .; V: TRBV9; J: TRBJ2-4; size: .; DNA: TGTGCCAGCAGCGCGAGCAAAAACATTCAGTACTTC; CDR3: CASSASKNIQYF
D: TRBD1; V: TRBV18; J: TRBJ1-1; size: .; DNA: TGTGCCAGCTCAAGGGACAGGGGGAACACTGAAGCTTTCTTT; CDR3: CASSRDRGNTEAFF
D: TRBD1; V: TRBV27; J: TRBJ2-1; size: many; DNA: TGTGCCAGCAGTCCCTCGGGACAGGGTTACAATGAGCAGTTCTTC; CDR3: CASSPSGQGYNEQFF
D: TRBD1; V: TRBV27; J: TRBJ1-1; size: few; DNA: TGTGCCAGTACCACCGGGACAGGGTTCACTGAAGCTTTCTTT; CDR3: CASTTGTGFTEAFF
D: TRBD1; V: TRBV10-3; J: TRBJ2-6; size: once; DNA: TGTGCCATCAGCCCCACAGGGGCTGGGGCCAACGTCCTGACTTTC; CDR3: CAISPTGAGANVLTF
D: TRBD1; V: TRBV14; J: TRBJ1-1; size: .; DNA: TGTGCCAGCAGCCGGACACAGGGGGCATTAACTGAAGCTTTCTTT; CDR3: CASSRTQGALTEAFF
D: .; V: TRBV6-5; J: TRBJ1-1; size: .; DNA: TGTGCCAGCAGTTATAACGGGGGCATGAACACTGAAGCTTTCTTT; CDR3: CASSYNGGMNTEAFF
D: TRBD2; V: TRBV11-3; J: TRBJ2-1; size: .; DNA: TGTGCCAGCAGCTTAGAGGACCGCGTTAGCGGGGGGGCCGGTGAGCAGTTCTTC; CDR3: CASSLEDRVSGGAGEQFF
D: TRBD2; V: TRBV28; J: TRBJ2-4; size: .; DNA: TGTGCCAGCAGTTTGGCGGGGGAGCTAAACATTCAGTACTTC; CDR3: CASSLAGELNIQYF
D: .; V: TRBV11-3; J: TRBJ2-2; size: .; DNA: TGTGCCAGCAGCTTAGGGGGGGCCGGGGAGCTGTTTTTT; CDR3: CASSLGGAGELFF
D: TRBD1; V: TRBV23-1; J: TRBJ1-2; size: .; DNA: TGCGCCAGCAGTCGCAGGGGGGCAGCTAACTATGGCTACACCTTC; CDR3: CASSRRGAANYGYTF
D: .; V: TRBV4-2; J: TRBJ1-2; size: .; DNA: TGTGCCAGCAGCCAAGAACCGACAGCTAACTATGGCTACACCTTC; CDR3: CASSQEPTANYGYTF
D: TRBD1; V: TRBV5-1; J: TRBJ1-4; size: .; DNA: TGCGCCAGCAGCTTGGGGGACAGGGAGGACAATGAAAAACTGTTTTTT; CDR3: CASSLGDREDNEKLFF
D: .; V: TRBV30; J: TRBJ1-6; size: medium-sized; DNA: TGTGCCTGGGGCGGGGACGGCAATTCACCCCTCCACTTT; CDR3: CAWGGDGNSPLHF
D: .; V: TRBV11-3; J: TRBJ2-2; size: .; DNA: TGTGCCAGCAGCCCGGGGCCCACCGGGGAGCTGTTTTTT; CDR3: CASSPGPTGELFF
D: TRBD1; V: TRBV7-9; J: TRBJ1-1; size: .; DNA: TGTGCCAGCAGCTTTGACCCGGGACAGGGGAACACTGAAGCTTTCTTT; CDR3: CASSFDPGQGNTEAFF
D: TRBD1; V: TRBV10-3; J: TRBJ2-7; size: .; DNA: TGTGCCATCACCCCGGGACAGGGGACCTACGAGCAGTACTTC; CDR3: CAITPGQGTYEQYF
D: TRBD2; V: TRBV9; J: TRBJ2-5; size: .; DNA: TGTGCCAGCAGCGTAGAGGCTAGCGGGGGTCGGGAGACCCAGTACTTC; CDR3: CASSVEASGGRETQYF
D: TRBD1; V: TRBV18; J: TRBJ2-2; size: .; DNA: TGTGCCAGCTCACCGAGGGGGCTAACCCTCGGGGCCGGGGAGCTGTTTTTT; CDR3: CASSPRGLTLGAGELFF
D: .; V: TRBV7-2; J: TRBJ2-7; size: .; DNA: TGTGCCAGCAGCACTAATCCCTCCAACTACGAGCAGTACTTC; CDR3: CASSTNPSNYEQYF
D: TRBD1; V: TRBV5-5; J: TRBJ1-2; size: .; DNA: TGTGCCAGCAGCTTGAACAGGGGGAGCTATGGCTACACCTTC; CDR3: CASSLNRGSYGYTF
D: .; V: TRBV5-4; J: TRBJ1-5; size: .; DNA: TGCGCCAGCAGCCCCGGGGGCGGTAGCAATCAGCCCCAGCATTTT; CDR3: CASSPGGGSNQPQHF
D: .; V: TRBV6-4; J: TRBJ2-2; size: few; DNA: TGTGCCACCCGCCCGGCGAACACCGGGGAGCTGTTTTTT; CDR3: CATRPANTGELFF
D: .; V: TRBV30; J: TRBJ1-4; size: .; DNA: TGTGCCTGGAGTGTAGGGGGACGGGTAGGCGAAAAACTGTTTTTT; CDR3: CAWSVGGRVGEKLFF
D: .; V: TRBV6-5; J: TRBJ2-7; size: once; DNA: TGTGCCAGCAGCCACTCCTCCTACGAGCAGTACTTC; CDR3: CASSHSSYEQYF
D: .; V: TRBV6-6; J: TRBJ1-2; size: .; DNA: TGTGCCAGCAAAGGATCACTTAACTATGGCTACACCTTC; CDR3: CASKGSLNYGYTF
D: TRBD1; V: TRBV4-2; J: TRBJ1-6; size: .; DNA: TGTGCCAGCAGCCCCCCCCGGACAGGGGTTTTGGAAGGTAATTCACCCCTCCACTTT; CDR3: CASSPPRTGVLEGNSPLHF
D: TRBD2; V: TRBV18; J: TRBJ2-2; size: .; DNA: TGTGCCAGCTCACCACCGGGACTAGCGGGAGGAGGAACCGGGGAGCTGTTTTTT; CDR3: CASSPPGLAGGGTGELFF
D: .; V: TRBV5-1; J: TRBJ2-3; size: once; DNA: TGCGCCACACGTTCGGAAACAGATACGCAGTATTTT; CDR3: CATRSETDTQYF
D: .; V: TRBV10-3; J: TRBJ1-3; size: .; DNA: TGTGCCATCAGTGAGAGTAGGGCTGGAAACACCATATATTTT; CDR3: CAISESRAGNTIYF
D: .; V: TRBV7-9; J: TRBJ2-3; size: once; DNA: TGTGCCAGCCGCCCGGGGCGGGCAGATACGCAGTATTTT; CDR3: CASRPGRADTQYF
D: .; V: TRBV5-1; J: TRBJ1-2; size: few; DNA: TGCGCCAGCACTGCGTCACGGGGCCTCGACCGGCTGAATGGCTACACCTTC; CDR3: CASTASRGLDRLNGYTF
D: .; V: TRBV9; J: TRBJ2-3; size: .; DNA: TGTGCCAGCAGCGTAGGTAGCGAGGATACGCAGTATTTT; CDR3: CASSVGSEDTQYF
D: .; V: TRBV9; J: TRBJ2-4; size: .; DNA: TGTGCCAGCAGCCCCGGGACATACTACCTCGAAAACATTCAGTACTTC; CDR3: CASSPGTYYLENIQYF
D: .; V: TRBV30; J: TRBJ1-6; size: .; DNA: TGTGCCTGGAGTGTCGATTCCTATAATTCACCCCTCCACTTT; CDR3: CAWSVDSYNSPLHF
D: TRBD2; V: TRBV28; J: TRBJ2-3; size: .; DNA: TGTGCCAGCAGTTTCCCCGGGATCCCGGGGGGAAATACGCAGTATTTT; CDR3: CASSFPGIPGGNTQYF
D: TRBD1; V: TRBV19; J: TRBJ2-2; size: .; DNA: TGTGCCAGTATGGGACAGGGGGCTTCCACCGGGGAGCTGTTTTTT; CDR3: CASMGQGASTGELFF
D: .; V: TRBV9; J: TRBJ1-4; size: .; DNA: TGTGCCAGCAGCGTAGCGGGGGCCAGGGGTGAAAAACTGTTTTTT; CDR3: CASSVAGARGEKLFF
D: .; V: TRBV7-9; J: TRBJ1-4; size: .; DNA: TGTGCCAGCAGCTTAGAGGGGGACGGCACAAAACTGTTTTTT; CDR3: CASSLEGDGTKLFF
D: .; V: TRBV19; J: TRBJ1-1; size: .; DNA: TGTGCCAGTACCACCCACATGAACACTGAAGCTTTCTTT; CDR3: CASTTHMNTEAFF
D: .; V: TRBV29-1; J: TRBJ2-3; size: once; DNA: TGCAGCGTTGCGGGTGCCTCCTTTAGCACAGATACGCAGTATTTT; CDR3: CSVAGASFSTDTQYF
D: .; V: TRBV19; J: TRBJ2-1; size: .; DNA: TGTGCCAGTAGTGGGGGGCAGGGAGCCTACAATGAGCAGTTCTTC; CDR3: CASSGGQGAYNEQFF
D: .; V: TRBV19; J: TRBJ1-3; size: .; DNA: TGTGCCACCAGGCTATCCCGCTCTGGAAACACCATATATTTT; CDR3: CATRLSRSGNTIYF
D: .; V: TRBV7-2; J: TRBJ2-5; size: .; DNA: TGTGCCAGCAGCTTAGTGTTTGGGGAGACCCAGTACTTC; CDR3: CASSLVFGETQYF
D: .; V: TRBV5-4; J: TRBJ1-2; size: .; DNA: TGTGCCAGCAGCTTGGGACATACGACTAACTATGGCTACACCTTC; CDR3: CASSLGHTTNYGYTF
D: TRBD1; V: TRBV10-2; J: TRBJ1-2; size: .; DNA: TGCGCCAGCAGTGAGGGACCCCCCGAGGGGGCGCTTGGCTACACCTTC; CDR3: CASSEGPPEGALGYTF
D: .; V: TRBV6-5; J: TRBJ1-5; size: .; DNA: TGTGCCAGCAGTTCTTCATACAATCAGCCCCAGCATTTT; CDR3: CASSSSYNQPQHF
D: TRBD2; V: TRBV19; J: TRBJ2-1; size: .; DNA: TGTGCCAGTAGGGGACCTAGCGGCAATGAGCAGTTCTTC; CDR3: CASRGPSGNEQFF
D: .; V: TRBV6-1; J: TRBJ1-2; size: .; DNA: TGTGCCAGCAGTGCCTCCGGGGTAGAGGGGGGCTACACCTTC; CDR3: CASSASGVEGGYTF
D: .; V: TRBV5-8; J: TRBJ1-2; size: once; DNA: TGTGCCAGCAGCTTGATCAGGTCGAGAAAACTTAACTATGGCTACACCTTC; CDR3: CASSLIRSRKLNYGYTF
D: .; V: TRBV19; J: TRBJ2-5; size: .; DNA: TGTGAAGTATACGGGGATACCCAGTACTTC; CDR3: CEVYGDTQYF